This T cell receptor (beta chain) derives from a study of Graves' ophthalmopathy and Graves' hyperthyroidism. Study results and caveats: Blood contained most expanded thyroid clonotypes exceeding 0.001 frequency. At 65% to 71% sensitivity and approximately 74% specificity, the model predicted progression of the ophthalmopathy. A 13-signature model separated ophthalmopathy from stable hyperthyroidism, reaching roughly 85% sensitivity and about 81% specificity cross-validated.

This clonotype was seen many times. The antigen remains undetermined. Amplification targeted the TCR beta CDR3 regions, with RNA transcripts as the source material. Investigators did first-round RT-PCR with HTBI primers, then second-round multiplex PCR. TCRdb itself ran the multiplex PCR reads through MiXCR, one entry per CDR3 protein. The sample shows roughly 500,000 distinct CDR3 sequences, over 13% of them seen only once. Germline loops: CDR1 SNHLY, CDR2 FYNNEI. The CDR3 length is 10 residues. V gave up 3 bases and J gave up 11 bases; unmatched junction bases: 0. Specimen: blood. The chain employs TRBV2 and TRBJ1-1, with 7 bases identical to TRBD1. The source of this sequence is a woman in her thirties with Graves' ophthalmopathy. CDR3 sequence reads: CASSDRGAFF. CDR3 in DNA: TGTGCCAGCAGTGACAGGGGGGCTTTCTTT.